This TCR beta chain was found in a study of CD8 T cells in ankylosing spondylitis. Whole-study findings and limits: In ankylosing spondylitis blood, a motif of seven to nine highly homologous TCR beta variants appeared characteristic. From matched ankylosing spondylitis synovial fluid, disease-linked clones were reportedly recovered at significantly enriched levels. Disease-linked clones displayed a CD8+ phenotype and appeared relatively rarely in peripheral blood. Previous work reported some of these motif variants in the synovial fluid and blood of reactive arthritis.

By quantitative 5'-RACE with molecular barcodes, the TCR beta libraries were made. TCRdb used MiXCR to reprocess the 5' RACE reads, holding one entry per CDR3 protein. Of about 220,000 distinct CDR3 sequences listed, approximately 20% are singletons. J gave up 3 bases and V 4 bases, and 12 bases lay outside the gene matches. The CDR3 runs 17 residues. CDR1 is MGHRA, CDR2 YSYEKL, per germline. In regard to this clonotype: No antigen is known for it.

Sequenced sample: blood, either unsorted or a sorted T cell fraction (not recorded which). This clonotype was obtained from a male donor with ankylosing spondylitis. The gene calls are TRBV4-1 and TRBJ1-1; 9 bases are shared with TRBD1. In DNA, the CDR3 is TGCGCCAGCAGCCTTATACCCGGGACAGGGAAGTACACTGAAGCTTTCTTT. It yields the protein CASSLIPGTGKYTEAFF.